This is a list of T cell receptor beta chains from one sample in a study of cytomegalovirus exposure and HLA in healthy donors. The data were produced by immunoSEQ multiplex PCR, yet TCRdb's version contains in-frame clones alone and is incomplete. The sample includes approximately 140,000 clones, around four fifths of them seen just once. The sample comprised PBMCs. The receptors stem from a middle-aged woman in good health and CMV-seronegative. Each CDR3 is given with its conserved first and last residue. The D gene is left open where the match is weak. Some rows mark clone size as missing; the rest say once, few, many or name a class of expanded clone.

D	V	J	size	DNA	CDR3
TRBD1	TRBV28	TRBJ2-7	.	TGTGCCAGCATGGGACAGACCTACGAGCAGTACTTC	CASMGQTYEQYF
.	TRBV11-1	TRBJ2-3	.	TGTGCCGGCAGCTCGGACAGTCTCCGCACAGATACGCAGTATTTT	CAGSSDSLRTDTQYF
TRBD1	TRBV7-3	TRBJ2-5	.	TGTGCCAGCAGCTTTCAGGGGACAGGGGGCGCGGAGACCCAGTACTTC	CASSFQGTGGAETQYF
.	TRBV27	TRBJ2-5	.	TGTGCCAGCAGTTTACTGGCGGACTCCCTCCACTTC	CASSLLADSLHF
TRBD1	TRBV5-1	TRBJ2-7	once	TGCGCCAGCAGGCAGGGGGCGTCCTACGAGCAGTACTTC	CASRQGASYEQYF
.	TRBV9	TRBJ2-3	once	TGTGCCAGCAGAGCCACCGGGACTAGCACAGATACGCAGTATTTT	CASRATGTSTDTQYF
TRBD1	TRBV7-3	TRBJ2-7	.	TGTGCCAGCAGCCCACTTCCCGGACAGGTCTACGAGCAGTACTTC	CASSPLPGQVYEQYF
.	TRBV30	TRBJ2-1	few	TGTGCCTGGCTCGACAATGAGCAGTTCTTC	CAWLDNEQFF
TRBD1	TRBV4-1	TRBJ2-7	.	TGCGCCAGCAGCCCGACAGGGGGTCCCTACGAGCAGTACTTC	CASSPTGGPYEQYF
.	TRBV11-2	TRBJ1-2	few	TGTGCCAGCAGCTTAGACAGAGGGGGCTACACCTTC	CASSLDRGGYTF
.	TRBV7-2	TRBJ1-1	.	TGTGCCAGCAGCTTAACCCTCGCAGGGCTGAGAGTGGGGGCTTTCTTT	CASSLTLAGLRVGAFF
.	TRBV5-5	TRBJ2-1	few	TGTGCCAGCAGCTTTGAATCGGGGATAACCTACAATGAGCAGTTCTTC	CASSFESGITYNEQFF
.	TRBV6-6	TRBJ2-7	.	TGTGCCAGCGAGGGTAGCCTCCACGAGCAGTACTTC	CASEGSLHEQYF
.	TRBV4-2	TRBJ2-1	.	TGTGCCAGCAGCCAAGCTCAGGGGAGCGGTGAGCAGTTCTTC	CASSQAQGSGEQFF
TRBD2	TRBV6-4	TRBJ2-7	.	TGTGCCAGCCGCAGGACTAGCGGGACAGGCGAGCAGTACTTC	CASRRTSGTGEQYF
TRBD1	TRBV30	TRBJ1-5	few	TGTGCCTGGAGTGCCCCGACAGGGTTTGAGCCCCAGCATTTT	CAWSAPTGFEPQHF
.	TRBV6-1	TRBJ2-5	.	TGTGCCAGCAGGGAACAGGGTTTAGGGGAGACCCAGTACTTC	CASREQGLGETQYF
.	TRBV29-1	TRBJ1-2	.	TGCAGCGTTGAGTCCCAGAGGGGCTACACCTTC	CSVESQRGYTF
.	TRBV4-3	TRBJ2-1	.	TGCGCCAGCAGCCAAGAGGCTCGGATAGCGCAGGAGTCCTACAATGAGCAGTTCTTC	CASSQEARIAQESYNEQFF
TRBD2	TRBV6-4	TRBJ2-3	.	TGTGCCAGCAGTGTCATGACTAGCGGGACGAACACAGATACGCAGTATTTT	CASSVMTSGTNTDTQYF
.	TRBV5-1	TRBJ2-3	.	TGCGCCAGCAGCCCGGCCCGGGCGGGATTCACTAGCACAGATACGCAGTATTTT	CASSPARAGFTSTDTQYF
TRBD2	TRBV2	TRBJ2-7	.	TGTGCCAGCAGTGTGTCAGCGGGGACTTCCTACGAGCAGTACTTC	CASSVSAGTSYEQYF
TRBD1	TRBV7-6	TRBJ1-1	.	TGTGCCAGCAGCCCCGGGACAGGGGGAGGCACTGAAGCTTTCTTT	CASSPGTGGGTEAFF
TRBD1	TRBV2	TRBJ2-3	.	TGTGCCAGCAGGTCCCGGACAGGGGGCACAGATACGCAGTATTTT	CASRSRTGGTDTQYF
.	TRBV6-1	TRBJ1-2	.	TGTGCCAGCAGTGAAGCGTGGCAGAACTATGGCTACACCTTC	CASSEAWQNYGYTF
.	TRBV25-1	TRBJ1-2	.	TGTGCCAGCAGGCCTGCAGGGGAATATGGCTACACCTTC	CASRPAGEYGYTF
TRBD2	TRBV5-4	TRBJ2-7	.	TGTGCCAGCAGCTGGACTAGCGGGAGGGTCCTCTACGAGCAGTACTTC	CASSWTSGRVLYEQYF
.	TRBV27	TRBJ2-5	once	TGTGCCAGCACCTGGGGGCTAGGTGGGACCCAGTACTTC	CASTWGLGGTQYF
TRBD2	TRBV18	TRBJ2-7	.	TGTGCCAGCTCACCAGGAGGGTCTAGCGGGAGTTACGAGCAGTACTTC	CASSPGGSSGSYEQYF
TRBD2	TRBV27	TRBJ2-3	.	TGTGCCAGCAGTTTTCTTGCGGGAGGGTTTTCAGATACGCAGTATTTT	CASSFLAGGFSDTQYF
.	TRBV28	TRBJ2-1	.	TGTGCCAGCAGTTTACGGGGTTTTATGGGTGAGCAGTTCTTC	CASSLRGFMGEQFF
TRBD1	TRBV4-1	TRBJ1-2	.	TGCGCCAGCAGCCTAGAGACAGGGCTCTATGGCTACACCTTC	CASSLETGLYGYTF
.	TRBV7-2	TRBJ1-2	.	TGTGCCAGCAGCTCTAACCAGGATGGCTACACCTTC	CASSSNQDGYTF
TRBD1	TRBV5-4	TRBJ2-5	.	TGTGCCAGCAGCCGCCTTGGGACAGGGACACAAGAGACCCAGTACTTC	CASSRLGTGTQETQYF
.	TRBV7-3	TRBJ2-5	.	TGTGCCAGCAGCTTGTCCGGTGTCGACAAAGAGACCCAGTACTTC	CASSLSGVDKETQYF
.	TRBV6-5	TRBJ2-7	.	TGTGCCAGCAGTTACGGAGGTCGGGCGAACTACGAGCAGTACTTC	CASSYGGRANYEQYF
TRBD1	TRBV9	TRBJ1-2	.	TGTGCCAGCACCCCCCTTTCAGACAGGGGAATAGACGGCTACACCTTC	CASTPLSDRGIDGYTF
.	TRBV19	TRBJ2-7	.	TGTGCCAGTAGTACCTTCAAGGAGGGGGCCGGCGAGCAGTACTTC	CASSTFKEGAGEQYF
TRBD1	TRBV28	TRBJ1-2	once	TGTGCCAGCGGACCGGGACAGGGATCTTTCTATGGCTACACCTTC	CASGPGQGSFYGYTF
TRBD1	TRBV7-8	TRBJ1-2	few	TGTGCCAGCAGCTTAGCCACAGGGGTAGGAGTAATCAGCTATGGCTACACCTTC	CASSLATGVGVISYGYTF
.	TRBV5-5	TRBJ1-2	.	TGTGCCAGCAGCTTGGATCAGACAGGCTATGGCTACACCTTC	CASSLDQTGYGYTF
.	TRBV7-2	TRBJ1-1	.	TGTGCCAGCAGCTTTAGGGGGAAGAACACTGAAGCTTTCTTT	CASSFRGKNTEAFF
.	TRBV4-3	TRBJ2-1	.	TGCGCCAGCAGCCAAGGAGTCTTAGTTCTGAACAATGAGCAGTTCTTC	CASSQGVLVLNNEQFF
TRBD2	TRBV5-1	TRBJ2-7	.	TGCGCCAGCAGCTTGGCTGGGGTCGGGACTAGCGTAAACGAGCAGTACTTC	CASSLAGVGTSVNEQYF
.	TRBV7-3	TRBJ1-2	once	TGTGCCAGCAGCCGCCTTGTAGTCCCGATGAACTATGGCTACACCTTC	CASSRLVVPMNYGYTF
TRBD1	TRBV2	TRBJ2-7	once	TGTGCCAGCAGTGGGACAGGGGGCCCCGATGGTGAGCAGTACTTC	CASSGTGGPDGEQYF
TRBD1	TRBV15	TRBJ1-4	.	TGTGCCACCAGCAGGGACAGGGCAACTAATGAAAAACTGTTTTTT	CATSRDRATNEKLFF
TRBD2	TRBV10-3	TRBJ2-7	once	TGTGCCATCGGAACTAGCGCTTCCTACGAGCAGTACTTC	CAIGTSASYEQYF
TRBD1	TRBV2	TRBJ1-5	.	TGTGCCAGCAGTTGGGACAGTCAAAGTAGCAATCAGCCCCAGCATTTT	CASSWDSQSSNQPQHF
.	TRBV18	TRBJ2-3	.	TGTGCCAGCTCAGTACACAGCACAGATACGCAGTATTTT	CASSVHSTDTQYF
.	TRBV11-1	TRBJ1-4	.	TGTGCCAGCAGCCAAGGAGGGAATGAAAAACTGTTTTTT	CASSQGGNEKLFF
TRBD1	TRBV10-3	TRBJ1-4	.	TGTGCCATCTCACCCGGGACAGGGGGTCAGAACAAGGCAACTAATGAAAAACTGTTTTTT	CAISPGTGGQNKATNEKLFF